The 28 T cell receptor beta chains listed next were all sequenced from one sample in a study of blood T cell repertoires in COVID-19. Generated by immunoSEQ multiplex PCR, the TCRdb table keeps only in-frame clones and is missing some. The table lists around 150,000 clones, around 80% of them singletons, with around 5.9% in the top ten. The sequencing sample was made of PBMCs or T cells enriched from blood (not recorded which). Every receptor here comes from a man aged 40-55 years who had recovered from COVID-19.

The rearrangement links TRBV30 to TRBJ1-6; possible D gene TRBD1, 5 bases. CDR3 size: 11 residues. Germline V gives CDR1 GTSNPN, CDR2 SVGIG (reference sequence). The germline V and J ends were trimmed by 5 bases and 9 bases, with 8 bases remaining between them. The CDR3 spells CAWGTGSPLHF. CDR3 DNA: TGTGCCTGGGGGACGGGTTCACCCCTCCACTTT.

The chain links TRBV4-2 to TRBJ1-1; D is perhaps TRBD1 (5 bases). V dropped 0 bases and J dropped 8 bases, with 10 bases sitting between them. This CDR3 region has 13 residues. Germline V gives CDR1 LGHNA, CDR2 YNFKEQ. The CDR3 reads CASSQDRGREAFF. DNA of the CDR3: TGTGCCAGCAGCCAAGATAGGGGTAGGGAAGCTTTCTTT.

V and J are TRBV29-1 and TRBJ2-5, with 9 bases that match TRBD1. In germline, CDR1 is SQVTM, CDR2 ANQGSEA. This CDR3 is 15 amino acids long. V trimming: 5 bases; J trimming: 4 bases; junction bases outside the gene matches: 11. Here the CDR3 reads CSVWDPGQGRETQYF. CDR3 DNA: TGCAGCGTTTGGGACCCGGGACAGGGACGAGAGACCCAGTACTTC.

A few counts support this clone. The V and J genes are TRBV7-8 and TRBJ2-2, with TRBD1 as a possible D gene (5 bases). Per the germline V gene, CDR1 is SGHVS and CDR2 is FQNEAQ. V was cut by 5 bases and J by 6 bases, with 22 bases left in between. The CDR3 consists of 17 residues. The CDR3 here is CASSPHVVRDGAGELFF. Here the CDR3 DNA reads TGTGCCAGCAGCCCACACGTGGTCAGGGATGGAGCCGGGGAGCTGTTTTTT.

V usage is TRBV5-6 and J usage is TRBJ2-5, with D unclear. The CDR3 is 12 amino acids. Trimming shortened V by 2 bases and J by 4 bases, and 6 bases separated the two germline ends. CDR1 and CDR2 from the germline V gene are SGHDT and YYEEEE. CDR3 sequence (DNA): TGTGCCAGCAGCTTTACCGGAGAGACCCAGTACTTC. Protein sequence: CASSFTGETQYF.

V and J are TRBV10-1 and TRBJ1-2; D gene ambiguous. The CDR3 is made up of 14 amino acids. V lost 0 bases, J lost 2 bases, and 7 bases lay in between. Germline V gene data show CDR1 as WNHNN and CDR2 as SYGVQD (reference sequence). The CDR3 loop reads CASSESEGNYGYTF. In DNA form, the CDR3 reads TGCGCCAGCAGTGAGTCTGAGGGAAACTATGGCTACACCTTC.

CDR3 bases: TGCGCCAGCAGCTCGGGGAATTACGGGGGCACAGATACGCAGTATTTT. Amino acid sequence: CASSSGNYGGTDTQYF. The chain is built from TRBV5-1 and TRBJ2-3; a possible D gene is TRBD2 (5 bases). The germline V and J ends were trimmed by 3 bases and 1 base, with 15 bases remaining between them. CDR1 is SGHRS and CDR2 is YFSETQ in the germline V gene. CDR3 length: 16 residues.

The rearrangement joins TRBV19 to TRBJ1-4; 7 bases fit TRBD1. The CDR3 runs to 17 residues. Looked up from germline, CDR1 is LNHDA and CDR2 is SQIVND (reference sequence). Unmatched junction bases numbered 13, after V lost 7 bases and J lost 2 bases. The CDR3 nucleotides read TGTGCCAGTACCAAGACAGGGCTGGCGGCTACTAATGAAAAACTGTTTTTT. It specifies CASTKTGLAATNEKLFF.

V is TRBV9 and J is TRBJ2-1, with D possibly matching TRBD1 (6 bases). The CDR3 has 15 residues. CDR1 and CDR2 from the germline V gene are SGDLS and YYNGEE. V lost 6 bases to trimming and J lost 1 base, with 14 bases between them. Here the CDR3 reads CASTLAGESYNEQFF. In DNA form, the CDR3 reads TGTGCCAGCACCCTGGCAGGGGAATCCTACAATGAGCAGTTCTTC. The full variable domain, its missing parts supplied by reference TRBV9 and TRBJ2-1, is DSGVTQTPKHLITATGQRVTLRCSPRSGDLSVYWYQQSLDQGLQFLIQYYNGEERAKGNILERFSAQQFPDLHSELNLSSLELGDSALYFCASTLAGESYNEQFFGPGTRLTVL.

This clone was seen repeatedly, ten times or more. CDR3 sequence: CASSVGLAGTTDTQYF. CDR3 nucleotides: TGTGCCAGCAGCGTAGGGCTAGCGGGGACCACAGATACGCAGTATTTT. This chain joins TRBV9 and TRBJ2-3; 9 bases line up with TRBD2. This CDR3 has 16 residues. Germline trimming cut 0 bases from V and 2 bases from J; bases unmatched to any gene: 4. CDR1 and CDR2 from the germline V gene are SGDLS and YYNGEE.

The genes are TRBV5-4 and TRBJ2-2; 13 nucleotides match TRBD2. The V and J ends lost 4 bases and 6 bases, in that order; junction bases with no gene match: 6. The CDR3 has 16 residues. The V gene's germline CDR1 is SGHNT and CDR2 YYREEE (reference sequence). The CDR3 reads CASSPTSGGKAGELFF. The DNA for the CDR3 is TGTGCCAGCAGCCCGACTAGCGGGGGGAAAGCCGGGGAGCTGTTTTTT. Supplemented by reference TRBV5-4 and TRBJ2-2, the full variable domain reads ETGVTQSPTHLIKTRGQQVTLRCSSQSGHNTVSWYQQALGQGPQFIFQYYREEENGRGNFPPRFSGLQFPNYSSELNVNALELDDSALYLCASSPTSGGKAGELFFGEGSRLTVL.

The chain couples TRBV5-1 to TRBJ1-1, with D perhaps matching TRBD1 (6 bases). The germline gives CDR1 SGHRS, CDR2 YFSETQ. There are 13 residues in the CDR3. With 1 base removed from V and 8 bases from J, the gap between germline ends came to 12 bases. For the CDR3, the DNA is TGCGCCAGCAGCTTGCGGTGGGGGCGGGAAGCTTTCTTT. Translation gives CASSLRWGREAFF.

The chain combines TRBV19 with TRBJ2-7; TRBD2 matches at 13 bases. The CDR3 spans 15 residues. Germline V gene lookup returns CDR1 LNHDA and CDR2 SQIVND (reference sequence). V trimming: 4 bases; J trimming: 5 bases; junction bases outside the gene matches: 5. CDR3: CASSTQGLAGDEQYF. In nucleotides, the CDR3 is TGTGCCAGTAGTACTCAAGGACTAGCGGGGGACGAGCAGTACTTC.

The chain recombines TRBV7-7 with TRBJ2-5; TRBD1 agrees at 11 bases. Germline lookup yields CDR1 SSHAT and CDR2 FNYEAQ (reference sequence). This CDR3 has 17 amino acids. With V trimmed by 6 bases and J by 6 bases, 15 bases remained unmatched. CDR3 sequence: CASSARGTGGIKQTQYF. In nucleotides, the CDR3 is TGTGCCAGCAGTGCAAGAGGGACAGGGGGGATCAAGCAGACCCAGTACTTC.

The chain combines TRBV10-3 with TRBJ1-6, with D possibly TRBD1 on 5 matching bases. This CDR3 spans 17 amino acids. The V end lost 1 base, the J end lost 10 bases, and 20 bases lay between the germline ends. Germline CDR1 ENHRY, CDR2 SYGVKD. The CDR3, as DNA: TGTGCCATCAGTGAGTTTCACAGACAGACTCAAACGTCACCCCTCCACTTT. Translating it yields CAISEFHRQTQTSPLHF.

The genes are TRBV30 and TRBJ1-1; 7 bases are a match to TRBD1. The CDR3 is 13 amino acids. Germline loops: CDR1 GTSNPN, CDR2 SVGIG (reference sequence). V shed 0 bases, J shed 4 bases, and the junction held 2 bases outside the gene matches. The chain's CDR3 is CAWSVRGLTEAFF. CDR3 sequence (DNA): TGTGCCTGGAGTGTGAGGGGGCTCACTGAAGCTTTCTTT.

The sample holds one count of this clone. CDR3 residues: CASSYSGVPNEKLFF. DNA for the CDR3: TGTGCCAGCAGTTACTCAGGGGTACCTAATGAAAAACTGTTTTTT. This sequence joins TRBV6-5 and TRBJ1-4; possibly TRBD1 for D (5 bases). CDR3 length: 15 amino acids. Germline-derived CDR1 and CDR2 are MNHEY and SVGAGI. Between the trimmed V and J ends, which lost 0 bases and 3 bases, there was a span of 8 bases.

The chain joins TRBV4-1 to TRBJ2-3; no clear D. The CDR3 has 16 residues. V was trimmed by 1 base and J by 0 bases, leaving 11 bases between them. Germline CDR1 and CDR2: MGHRA and YSYEKL. CDR3 nucleotide sequence: TGCGCCAGCAGCCAAGCCGCAAGCGCGAGCACAGATACGCAGTATTTT. This translates into CASSQAASASTDTQYF.

The chain uses TRBV29-1 and TRBJ2-3; weak D call: TRBD1 (6 bases). The CDR3 has 13 residues. Trimming removed 5 bases at V and 4 bases at J, with 13 bases between. The germline gives CDR1 SQVTM, CDR2 ANQGSEA. The CDR3 DNA follows: TGCAGCGTTTTCAGGGGCGATTCAGATACGCAGTATTTT. Translating it yields CSVFRGDSDTQYF.

The chain links TRBV5-6 to TRBJ2-1; possibly TRBD2 for D (6 bases). This CDR3 is built from 12 residues. The V gene lost 1 base and the J gene lost 11 bases, with 10 bases spanning the gap. Germline CDR1 SGHDT, CDR2 YYEEEE. The CDR3 region has the DNA TGTGCCAGCAGCTTGTTCGGGAGTAAGCAGTTCTTC. It translates to CASSLFGSKQFF. The variable domain in full, completed from reference TRBV5-6 and TRBJ2-1, reads DAGVTQSPTHLIKTRGQQVTLRCSPKSGHDTVSWYQQALGQGPQFIFQYYEEEERQRGNFPDRFSGHQFPNYSSELNVNALLLGDSALYLCASSLFGSKQFFGPGTRLTVL.

The chain couples TRBV5-1 to TRBJ2-7; 10 bases align to TRBD1. CDR3 length equals 16 residues. CDR1 is SGHRS, CDR2 YFSETQ, per germline. Germline trimming cut 3 bases from V and 6 bases from J; bases unmatched to any gene: 12. DNA of the CDR3: TGCGCCAGCAGCTCGGATCCTTCCGGGACAGGGGTCGAGCAGTACTTC. This codes for CASSSDPSGTGVEQYF.

The chain has TRBV18 and TRBJ2-2; D is unresolved. The CDR3 has 12 amino acids. Germline assignment: CDR1 KGHSH and CDR2 LQKENI. The V gene lost 3 bases and the J gene lost 3 bases, with 2 bases spanning the gap. CDR3 residues: CASSPYTGELFF. CDR3 coding DNA: TGTGCCAGCTCACCCTACACCGGGGAGCTGTTTTTT.

This chain links TRBV12-3 or TRBV12-4 with TRBJ2-1; D ambiguous. The ends were cut back, 5 bases at V and 8 bases at J, with 13 bases in the middle. There are 13 residues in the CDR3. DNA for the CDR3: TGTGCCAGCAGTCTCTCTCGTCGGGATGAGCAGTTCTTC. Amino acid sequence: CASSLSRRDEQFF.

This clone turned up a few times. The gene calls are TRBV6-5 and TRBJ1-6; a weak D match, TRBD1 (6 bases). Trimming took off 7 bases at V and 0 bases at J, with 10 bases between the two ends. Germline V lookup: CDR1 MNHEY, CDR2 SVGAGI. CDR3 length equals 15 residues. The CDR3: CASKTGSSYNSPLHF. In nucleotides, the CDR3 is TGTGCCAGCAAAACAGGGAGCTCCTATAATTCACCCCTCCACTTT.

This sequence joins TRBV3-1 (or the pseudogene TRBV3-2) and TRBJ2-3; 11 bases line up with TRBD2. Germline CDR1 reads LGHDT; CDR2 reads YNNKEL (reference sequence). J gave up 5 bases and V 6 bases, and 7 bases lay outside the gene matches. The CDR3 length is 15 residues. The chain's CDR3 is CASRLAGGREDTQYF. The CDR3, as DNA: TGTGCCAGCAGATTAGCGGGGGGGCGTGAAGATACGCAGTATTTT.

The rearrangement links TRBV9 to TRBJ1-5; possible D gene TRBD1, 6 bases. This CDR3 comprises 14 residues. Trimming shortened V by 7 bases and J by 6 bases, and 17 bases separated the two germline ends. Germline V gene sequence: CDR1 SGDLS, CDR2 YYNGEE. DNA of the CDR3: TGTGCCAGCGGGGGGGCAGGGTCAACTCAGCCCCAGCATTTT. Encoded protein: CASGGAGSTQPQHF.

As concerns this clone: An end of the junction differs from the germline gene, which may be a read error. This chain links TRBV11-1 with TRBJ2-2; the match to TRBD2 covers 12 bases. From germline, CDR1 is SGHAT and CDR2 FQDESV (reference sequence). The CDR3 runs 15 residues. CDR3 nucleotides: TGTGCCAGCAGCCTAGCGGGGGGGCCCGGCGGGGAGCTGTTTTTT. This gives the protein CASSLAGGPGGELFF.

The gene calls are TRBV6-5 and TRBJ2-2, with D perhaps TRBD2 (6 bases). V was pared by 4 bases and J by 6 bases, with 6 bases between. Germline CDR1 and CDR2: MNHEY and SVGAGI. This CDR3 contains 12 residues. The CDR3 nucleotides are TGTGCCAGCAGTTCGGGGGCCGGGGAGCTGTTTTTT. It yields the protein CASSSGAGELFF.